This T cell receptor beta chain was observed in a study of T-cell reconstitution after alpha-beta-depleted transplantation in children. Unique molecular identifiers were incorporated into the prepared TCRbeta library. Each CDR3 protein gets one entry after TCRdb re-called the PCR reads with MiXCR. The table lists about 480,000 distinct CDR3 sequences, approximately 12% of them singletons, with around 5.6% in the top ten. V dropped 5 bases and J dropped 7 bases, with 15 bases sitting between them. The CDR3 totals 13 residues. In germline, CDR1 is SGHNT, CDR2 YYREEE (reference sequence). This clonotype was sampled from a human donor who donated a stem cell graft to a child with combined immunodeficiency. This rearrangement joins TRBV5-4 to TRBJ2-5; D may correspond to TRBD1 or TRBD2 (5 bases each). Material: PBMCs from the stem cell graft donor, obtained from the stem cell graft. The CDR3 sequence is CASRPRDVATQYF. In DNA, the CDR3 is TGTGCCAGCAGACCCCGGGACGTAGCGACCCAGTACTTC.